This is a list of T cell receptor beta chains from one sample in a study of glioma-infiltrating T cells. One entry per CDR3 protein, called by TCRdb with MiXCR from the multiplex PCR reads. The sample consists of about 130,000 distinct CDR3 sequences, roughly 25% of them appearing once. Material for sequencing was glioma tissue, nonneoplastic brain tissue, or PBMCs (not recorded which). These receptor sequences come from a human donor with low-grade glioma or glioblastoma, undergoing nonglioma brain surgery, or in good health (not recorded which). Both conserved end residues are part of each CDR3. A D gene is named only where the DNA matches it firmly. Some rows mark clone size as missing; the rest say once, few, many or name a class of expanded clone.

v_gene	d_gene	abundance	j_gene	CDR3aa	CDR3nt
TRBV6-9	NA	NA	TRBJ2-1	CASSYLGVKYNEQFF	TGTGCCAGCAGTTATCTGGGAGTGAAATACAATGAGCAGTTCTTC
TRBV7-2	NA	once	TRBJ2-5	CTSSLGGDGETQYF	TGTACCAGCAGCTTAGGAGGGGACGGGGAGACCCAGTACTTC
TRBV28	NA	NA	TRBJ1-2	CASSLSSDFYGYTF	TGTGCCAGCAGTCTGTCCTCGGACTTCTATGGCTACACCTTC
TRBV7-2	NA	many	TRBJ1-1	CASSLFAENTEAFF	TGTGCCAGCAGCTTATTCGCAGAAAACACTGAAGCTTTCTTT
TRBV19	NA	many	TRBJ1-1	CASSDQPGPNTEAFF	TGTGCCAGTAGCGATCAACCGGGGCCTAACACTGAAGCTTTCTTT
TRBV19	TRBD2	NA	TRBJ2-1	CATGTSGSNEQFF	TGTGCCACTGGGACTAGCGGGAGCAATGAGCAGTTCTTC
TRBV20-1	TRBD2	NA	TRBJ2-1	CSAEVTVAGGPHNEQFF	TGCAGTGCGGAAGTGACGGTAGCGGGAGGGCCCCACAATGAGCAGTTCTTC
TRBV5-1	NA	few	TRBJ2-7	CASSLSQGSYEQYF	TGCGCCAGCAGCTTGTCTCAGGGCTCCTACGAGCAGTACTTC
TRBV7-9	TRBD2	many	TRBJ2-1	CASVLAGYNEQFF	TGTGCCAGCGTACTAGCGGGATACAATGAGCAGTTCTTC
TRBV3-1	TRBD2	NA	TRBJ2-7	CASPQPASGYSYEQYF	TGTGCCAGCCCCCAGCCAGCTAGCGGGTACTCCTACGAGCAGTACTTC
TRBV4-2	TRBD1	NA	TRBJ1-2	CASSLLGQGPYGYTF	TGTGCCAGCAGCCTTCTCGGACAGGGTCCATATGGCTACACCTTC
TRBV29-1	NA	few	TRBJ2-2	CSVRTVLTGELFF	TGCAGCGTCCGGACAGTTTTGACCGGGGAGCTGTTTTTT
TRBV4-1	TRBD1	many	TRBJ1-5	CASSAGQAYNQPQHF	TGCGCCAGCAGCGCCGGACAGGCCTACAATCAGCCCCAGCATTTT
TRBV7-9	TRBD2	many	TRBJ2-7	CASSLYSGKAAEQYF	TGTGCCAGCAGCTTATACAGCGGGAAGGCGGCCGAGCAGTACTTC
TRBV7-2	TRBD2	NA	TRBJ2-3	CASSFTVAGEDTQYF	TGTGCCAGCAGCTTTACAGTAGCGGGAGAAGACACGCAGTATTTT
TRBV7-2	TRBD2	many	TRBJ2-1	CASSLEGTSGRFYNEQFF	TGTGCCAGCAGCTTAGAGGGTACTAGCGGGAGGTTTTACAATGAGCAGTTCTTC
TRBV7-2	NA	NA	TRBJ2-1	CASSNRLGVDEQFF	TGTGCCAGCAGCAACCGACTAGGGGTGGATGAGCAGTTCTTC
TRBV10-3	NA	few	TRBJ2-5	CAISSGDQETQYF	TGTGCCATCAGCTCAGGGGACCAAGAGACCCAGTACTTC
TRBV20-1	NA	NA	TRBJ1-5	CSDTQDSDQPQHF	TGCAGTGATACGCAGGATAGCGATCAGCCCCAGCATTTT
TRBV6-2/TRBV6-3	NA	many	TRBJ2-1	CASSYVEGGVNEQFF	TGTGCCAGCAGTTACGTAGAAGGGGGGGTGAATGAGCAGTTCTTC
TRBV3-1	NA	many	TRBJ2-7	CASSPDSARDYEQYF	TGTGCCAGCAGCCCGGACAGCGCTCGGGACTACGAGCAGTACTTC
TRBV27	TRBD2	NA	TRBJ2-3	CASSLSGYSADTQCF	TGTGCCAGCAGTCTTAGCGGGTACAGCGCAGATACGCAGTGTTTT
TRBV18	NA	NA	TRBJ1-5	CASSLEGVNQPQHF	TGTGCCAGCTCATTGGAGGGTGTCAATCAGCCCCAGCATTTT
TRBV20-1	NA	many	TRBJ1-5	CSAWGISLSNQPQHF	TGCAGTGCGTGGGGGATTTCTCTAAGCAATCAGCCCCAGCATTTT
TRBV2	TRBD2	many	TRBJ2-3	CASTGGSFADTQYF	TGTGCCAGCACGGGCGGGAGTTTCGCAGATACGCAGTATTTT
TRBV19	NA	many	TRBJ1-5	CASTAGREGNQPQHF	TGTGCCAGTACCGCCGGGAGGGAGGGCAATCAGCCCCAGCATTTT
TRBV15	TRBD2	many	TRBJ2-1	CATSRDWSRTSGADGSYNEQFF	TGTGCCACCAGCAGAGATTGGAGCCGGACTAGCGGAGCTGATGGGTCCTACAATGAGCAGTTCTTC
TRBV20-1	NA	many	TRBJ2-5	CSAIKSGGETQYF	TGCAGTGCTATTAAGTCAGGTGGGGAGACCCAGTACTTC
TRBV4-1	NA	NA	TRBJ2-7	CASSPIRGDYEQYF	TGCGCCAGCAGCCCCATCAGGGGAGACTACGAGCAGTACTTC
TRBV7-7	NA	many	TRBJ2-5	CASSLGQGSGETQYF	TGTGCTAGCAGCCTGGGGCAGGGGAGCGGAGAGACCCAGTACTTC
TRBV4-1	TRBD1	many	TRBJ2-7	CASSYGQGTYEQYF	TGCGCCAGCAGCTACGGACAGGGAACCTACGAGCAGTACTTC
TRBV30	TRBD2	NA	TRBJ2-2	CAWTGAAGDTGEMFF	TGTGCCTGGACCGGGGCGGCGGGAGACACCGGGGAGATGTTTTTT
TRBV20-1	TRBD1	many	TRBJ2-1	CSAREGTGALSSYNEQFF	TGCAGTGCTAGAGAAGGGACAGGGGCCCTGAGCTCCTACAATGAGCAGTTCTTC
TRBV4-1	NA	NA	TRBJ2-1	CASSQEVGKTYNEQFF	TGCGCCAGCAGCCAAGAGGTCGGGAAAACCTACAATGAGCAGTTCTTC
TRBV6-1	NA	many	TRBJ2-3	CASNPLGEGESDTQYF	TGTGCCAGCAACCCACTGGGAGAGGGCGAGTCAGATACGCAGTATTTT
TRBV27	TRBD1	many	TRBJ1-6	CASSLSGTGLYNSPLHF	TGTGCCAGCAGTTTAAGTGGGACAGGGCTTTATAATTCACCCCTCCACTTT
TRBV4-1	TRBD1	many	TRBJ1-2	CASSRTGEGYTF	TGCGCCAGCAGCCGGACAGGGGAAGGCTACACCTTC
TRBV7-2	TRBD2	many	TRBJ2-1	CASSFSGLAGEQFF	TGTGCCAGCAGCTTTTCGGGACTAGCCGGAGAGCAGTTCTTC
TRBV10-1	TRBD2	NA	TRBJ2-2	CASMTSGNTGELFF	TGCGCCAGCATGACTAGCGGAAACACCGGGGAGCTGTTTTTT
TRBV7-2	NA	many	TRBJ2-7	CASSLDSMGYEQYF	TGTGCCAGCAGCTTAGATAGTATGGGGTACGAGCAGTACTTC
TRBV4-1	NA	NA	TRBJ1-5	CASIQDNNQPQHF	TGCGCCAGCATCCAAGATAATAATCAGCCCCAGCATTTT
TRBV2	TRBD1	NA	TRBJ1-2	CASSAGQGHGYTF	TGTGCCAGCAGCGCGGGACAGGGCCATGGCTACACCTTC
TRBV6-1	TRBD2	many	TRBJ2-5	CASSNSGGGRVETQYF	TGTGCCAGCAGCAACTCGGGCGGGGGAAGAGTGGAGACCCAGTACTTC
TRBV5-1	NA	NA	TRBJ2-3	CASSLGGDIAPIDTQYF	TGCGCCAGCAGCTTGGGGGGGGACATCGCACCCATAGATACGCAGTATTTT
TRBV7-8	NA	many	TRBJ1-1	CASSLGATNTEAFF	TGTGCCAGCAGCTTAGGGGCAACGAACACTGAAGCTTTCTTT
TRBV6-1	TRBD2	many	TRBJ2-1	CASSEALPGGNEQFF	TGTGCCAGCAGTGAAGCGCTTCCGGGGGGGAACGAGCAGTTCTTC
TRBV12-3/TRBV12-4	NA	many	TRBJ2-7	CASSSPDYEQYF	TGTGCCAGCAGTTCCCCGGATTACGAGCAGTACTTC
TRBV6-2/TRBV6-3	NA	NA	TRBJ1-1	CASSYGIVAEAFF	TGTGCCAGCAGTTACGGCATCGTCGCTGAAGCTTTCTTT
TRBV7-6	TRBD2	many	TRBJ2-7	CASSLNVPSGTHYEQYF	TGTGCCAGCAGCTTAAACGTCCCTAGCGGGACTCACTACGAGCAGTACTTC
TRBV6-6	TRBD1	NA	TRBJ1-3	CASSYSGTVNSGNTIYF	TGTGCCAGCAGTTACTCCGGGACAGTAAACTCTGGAAACACCATATATTTT
TRBV12-3/TRBV12-4	NA	many	TRBJ1-3	CASSSLTLNTIYF	TGTGCCAGCAGTTCCCTGACATTAAACACCATATATTTT
TRBV6-6	NA	many	TRBJ2-1	CASSYAGLGHNEQFF	TGTGCCAGCAGTTACGCAGGCCTCGGACACAATGAGCAGTTCTTC
TRBV5-4	TRBD1	NA	TRBJ2-7	CASSLRQGPTYEQYF	TGTGCCAGCAGCTTGCGACAGGGCCCAACCTACGAGCAGTACTTC
TRBV5-4	NA	few	TRBJ2-1	CASSLIQLNEQFF	TGTGCCAGCAGCTTGATACAGTTAAATGAGCAGTTCTTC
TRBV4-1	NA	few	TRBJ1-6	CASSPDGTDHNSPLHF	TGTGCCAGCAGCCCCGACGGGACGGACCATAATTCACCCCTCCACTTT
TRBV28	NA	many	TRBJ1-3	CASSPARQQRNTIYF	TGTGCCAGCAGTCCTGCTCGACAGCAGAGAAACACCATATATTTT
TRBV2	NA	many	TRBJ1-1	CASTDGWNTEAFF	TGTGCCAGCACGGACGGCTGGAACACTGAAGCTTTCTTT
TRBV15	NA	many	TRBJ1-1	CATSRTDGRGAFF	TGTGCCACCAGCAGAACCGACGGCCGCGGAGCTTTCTTT
TRBV30	TRBD2	few	TRBJ2-7	CAWSPGLAGGLSEQYF	TGTGCCTGGAGTCCCGGACTAGCGGGAGGGCTAAGTGAGCAGTACTTC
TRBV10-3	TRBD2	few	TRBJ2-5	CAISEQPGLATETQYF	TGTGCCATCAGTGAGCAACCGGGACTAGCGACTGAGACCCAGTACTTC